This T cell receptor (beta chain) was sequenced during a study of T cell repertoires in ileal Crohn's disease. The V and J ends lost 4 bases and 5 bases, in that order; junction bases with no gene match: 13. The CDR3 has 16 amino acids. The germline V gene has CDR1 SGHRS and CDR2 YFSETQ. This clone qualifies as medium-sized. Its antigen is unknown. Sample time point: neoterminal ileum biopsy at postoperative endoscopy, about 6 months after surgery. TCRB immunosequencing input was around 460 nanograms of biopsy DNA per sample. Method: immunoSEQ multiplex PCR; TCRdb's copy keeps in-frame clones and lacks some. Of about 12,000 clones in the sample, around 70% were seen once. Regarding the study as a whole: Compared with non-smokers, active smokers at surgery showed more clonal expansions.

The receptor was isolated from an adult with Crohn's disease. Sequenced: ileal tissue. V gene TRBV5-1 combines with J gene TRBJ2-7; TRBD2 matches at 9 bases. CDR3 DNA sequence: TGCGCCAGCAGCCCCCCCTCGCGCGGGGGGGCCCACGAGCAGTACTTC. Translated: CASSPPSRGGAHEQYF.